The 20 T cell receptor beta chains presented below share a single source sample, sequenced in a study of vaccination effects on CD4 cells after COVID-19 (dated by TCRdb to 2021 to 2024). These TCRs are of unknown antigen specificity. After roughly 11 days of culture, CD4+ T cells were isolated with the EasySep CD4+ T cell isolation kit. Participants received two doses of either the BNT162b2 or the mRNA-1273 mRNA SARS-CoV-2 vaccine. Library construction relied on the immunoSEQ multiplex PCR assay. The immuneACCESS repertoire file appears here via TCRdb, limited to in-frame rearrangements. These files lack a portion of the clones; in checked studies, under half of the deficit traces to unresolved V genes, and the cause of the others is not known. For this sample there are around 62,000 clones; just under 75% appear just once. Of the sample, under 2.5% falls within the top ten clones. Sequencing was performed on CD4+ T cells from PBMCs cultured without peptide, taken after COVID-19 vaccination. These receptors came from a human donor who received a COVID-19 vaccine.

The table lists this clone with a few counts. The chain joins TRBV29-1 to TRBJ2-3; possibly TRBD1 for D (6 bases). V was shortened by 6 bases and J by 3 bases, with 19 bases between the two germline ends. This CDR3 is built from 15 residues. Looked up from germline, CDR1 is SQVTM and CDR2 is ANQGSEA. The chain's CDR3 is CSVAIMGAPTDTQYF. The CDR3 nucleotides read TGCAGCGTCGCAATAATGGGGGCTCCAACAGATACGCAGTATTTT.

This clone was counted only a few times. Germline and junction disagree at one end, which may indicate a read error. This chain links TRBV7-2 with TRBJ2-2; D call uncertain. The CDR3 is 16 residues long. Germline CDR1 SGHTA, CDR2 FQGNSA. For the CDR3, the DNA is TGTGCCAGCAGCTTAGCGACGAAAGGGAACGCCGGGGAGCTGTTTTTT. Its translation is CASSLATKGNAGELFF.

The gene calls are TRBV5-4 and TRBJ2-5; 7 bases align to TRBD1. Germline V gene sequence: CDR1 SGHNT, CDR2 YYREEE (reference sequence). This CDR3 region has 14 residues. Losses at the gene ends were 3 bases for V and 7 bases for J; bases not matched to a gene: 9. DNA of the CDR3: TGTGCCAGCAGCTCAGACAGGGAAGGGGGGACCCAGTACTTC. This encodes CASSSDREGGTQYF. Supplemented by reference TRBV5-4 and TRBJ2-5, the full variable domain reads ETGVTQSPTHLIKTRGQQVTLRCSSQSGHNTVSWYQQALGQGPQFIFQYYREEENGRGNFPPRFSGLQFPNYSSELNVNALELDDSALYLCASSSDREGGTQYFGPGTRLLVL.

This clone occurred a few times. This sequence joins TRBV28 and TRBJ2-1; D is perhaps TRBD1 (5 bases). Germline V gene lookup returns CDR1 MDHEN and CDR2 SYDVKM. V dropped 2 bases and J dropped 5 bases, with 7 bases sitting between them. The CDR3 totals 13 residues. CDR3 sequence reads: CASSLSRDNEQFF. CDR3 nucleotides: TGTGCCAGCAGTTTAAGCAGGGACAATGAGCAGTTCTTC.

The V and J genes are TRBV7-3 and TRBJ1-2; no definite D call. The length of the CDR3 is 15 residues. Germline loops: CDR1 SGHTA, CDR2 FQGTGA. With 3 bases removed from V and 2 bases from J, the gap between germline ends came to 13 bases. CDR3 sequence: CASSFMGGSNYGYTF. Written as DNA, the CDR3 is TGTGCCAGCAGCTTTATGGGTGGGAGCAACTATGGCTACACCTTC.

This clone was recorded a few times. The V call is TRBV18, the J call TRBJ1-3, with D hard to call. CDR1 and CDR2 from the germline V gene are KGHSH and LQKENI. This CDR3 contains 16 residues. The V end lost 1 base, the J end lost 0 bases, and 10 bases lay between the germline ends. CDR3 in amino acids: CASSPLDPSSGNTIYF. Here the CDR3 DNA reads TGTGCCAGCTCACCACTGGATCCGAGCTCTGGAAACACCATATATTTT.

In DNA, the CDR3 is TGTGCCAGCAGCGTAACTGGGGTCCGCTACAATGAGCAGTTCTTC. Encoded protein: CASSVTGVRYNEQFF. The chain is built from TRBV9 and TRBJ2-1; D not resolved. Trimming pared 1 base from V and 3 bases from J, leaving 11 bases between. Germline CDR1 reads SGDLS; CDR2 reads YYNGEE. This CDR3 spans 15 amino acids.

The chain carries TRBV3-1 (or the pseudogene TRBV3-2) and TRBJ2-6; tentatively, D is TRBD2 (5 bases). The CDR3 runs to 17 residues. Between the trimmed V and J ends, which lost 0 bases and 3 bases, there was a span of 12 bases. Germline V gives CDR1 LGHDT, CDR2 YNNKEL (reference sequence). CDR3 residues: CASSQDPRGSGANVLTF. CDR3 coding DNA: TGTGCCAGCAGCCAAGACCCCCGTGGGAGTGGGGCCAACGTCCTGACTTTC.

This chain connects TRBV6-5 to TRBJ2-2, with D uncertain. Germline assignment: CDR1 MNHEY and CDR2 SVGAGI. V lost 0 bases to trimming and J lost 5 bases, with 10 bases between them. The CDR3 is 15 amino acids. CDR3 bases: TGTGCCAGCAGTTACTCGGACGCATCGACCGGGGAGCTGTTTTTT. This codes for CASSYSDASTGELFF.

This chain uses TRBV7-3 with TRBJ2-3, with 14 bases fitting TRBD2. Germline lookup yields CDR1 SGHTA and CDR2 FQGTGA. The CDR3 has 18 amino acids. J gave up 2 bases and V 4 bases, and 8 bases lay outside the gene matches. CDR3 sequence reads: CASSSTGTSGGFTDTQYF. CDR3 sequence (DNA): TGTGCCAGCAGCTCCACCGGGACTAGCGGGGGATTCACAGATACGCAGTATTTT.

DNA of the CDR3: TGTGCCAGCAGCAAAGGACAGAACCGGAGGGAGACCCAGTACTTC. Translated, it gives CASSKGQNRRETQYF. This chain uses TRBV21-1 with TRBJ2-5. TRBV21-1 is assigned pseudogene status. The CDR3 contains 15 residues.

The chain couples TRBV5-1 to TRBJ1-6; tentatively, D is TRBD1 (6 bases). Germline loops: CDR1 SGHRS, CDR2 YFSETQ. The CDR3 loop spans 15 amino acids. V was trimmed by 4 bases and J by 14 bases, leaving 22 bases between them. The CDR3 DNA reads as TGCGCCAGCAGCCCGGGAGGACAGTTTGGCCAGGCCCTCCACTTT. This gives the protein CASSPGGQFGQALHF.

The CDR3 spells CAWSKMDRAPNLYGYTF. The CDR3 DNA reads TGTGCCTGGAGTAAAATGGACAGGGCCCCAAACTTATATGGCTACACCTTC. This chain joins TRBV30 and TRBJ1-2; 8 nucleotides line up with TRBD1. There are 17 residues in the CDR3. The ends lost 2 bases at V and 5 bases at J; junction bases unmatched: 16. The germline gives CDR1 GTSNPN, CDR2 SVGIG (reference sequence).

The chain uses TRBV19 and TRBJ1-5; D unclear. Per the germline V gene, CDR1 is LNHDA and CDR2 is SQIVND (reference sequence). This CDR3 spans 16 amino acids. Trimming removed 7 bases at V and 0 bases at J, with 16 bases between. DNA for the CDR3: TGTGCCAGTATGTCGGGGAGGTCTCATAGCAATCAGCCCCAGCATTTT. Translating it yields CASMSGRSHSNQPQHF.

This clone showed up just a few times. The V call is TRBV5-4, the J call TRBJ1-1; D is unresolved. Trimming stripped 2 bases from V and 7 bases from J, with 12 bases between. Germline lookup yields CDR1 SGHNT and CDR2 YYREEE (reference sequence). The CDR3 is made up of 13 amino acids. Here the CDR3 DNA reads TGTGCCAGCAGCTTAGACCCGTTGGGTGAAGCTTTCTTT. Residues: CASSLDPLGEAFF.

The J gene is TRBJ2-2, the V gene TRBV21-1. TRBV21-1 represents a pseudogene. The CDR3 runs 18 residues. CDR3: CASSKDKKGSLYTGELFF. CDR3 coding DNA: TGTGCCAGCAGCAAAGATAAAAAGGGGAGCCTCTACACCGGGGAGCTGTTTTTT.

The V call is TRBV7-9, the J call TRBJ1-1, with 8 bases matching TRBD1. The CDR3 runs to 13 residues. The junction had 4 bases not matched to a gene; V was cut back by 6 bases and J by 4 bases. Germline assignment: CDR1 SEHNR and CDR2 FQNEAQ (reference sequence). The CDR3 DNA follows: TGTGCCAGCAGTCCGGACAGGGCCACTGAAGCTTTCTTT. It codes for CASSPDRATEAFF.

J is TRBJ1-1 and V is TRBV6-5; perhaps TRBD1 as D (5 bases). V was trimmed by 0 bases and J by 5 bases, leaving 13 bases between them. Germline CDR1 reads MNHEY; CDR2 reads SVGAGI. CDR3 length: 15 residues. The CDR3 here is CASSYSQGRVTEAFF. In DNA form, the CDR3 reads TGTGCCAGCAGTTACTCCCAGGGTCGAGTAACTGAAGCTTTCTTT.

The V gene is TRBV24-1, the J gene TRBJ2-3, with 10 positions matching TRBD1. The CDR3 runs 16 residues. Germline-derived CDR1 and CDR2 are KGHDR and SFDVKD. Trimming at V came to 1 base and at J to 3 bases, leaving 3 bases not matched to a gene. CDR3 residues: CATSDFGTGVTDTQYF. Written as DNA, the CDR3 is TGTGCCACCAGTGATTTTGGGACAGGGGTTACAGATACGCAGTATTTT.

The V gene is TRBV24-1, the J gene TRBJ2-3; the D gene is possibly TRBD1 (6 bases). Trimming stripped 3 bases from V and 3 bases from J, with 15 bases between. CDR1 is KGHDR, CDR2 SFDVKD, per germline. The CDR3 spans 16 residues. The CDR3 nucleotides read TGTGCCACCAGTGATCACGGACAGATCTCTACAGATACGCAGTATTTT. Translated, it gives CATSDHGQISTDTQYF.